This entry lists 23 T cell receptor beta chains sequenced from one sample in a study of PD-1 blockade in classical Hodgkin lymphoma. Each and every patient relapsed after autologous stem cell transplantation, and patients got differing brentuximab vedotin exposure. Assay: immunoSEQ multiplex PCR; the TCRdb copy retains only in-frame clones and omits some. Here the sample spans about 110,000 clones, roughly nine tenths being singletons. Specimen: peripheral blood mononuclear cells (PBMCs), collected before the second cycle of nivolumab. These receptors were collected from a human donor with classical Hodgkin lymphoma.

CDR3 residues: CASSPTTGMNSPLHF. CDR3 coding DNA: TGTGCCAGCAGTCCTACGACAGGGATGAATTCACCCCTCCACTTT. The chain employs TRBV28 and TRBJ1-6, with TRBD1 matching 7 bases. Germline V gene lookup returns CDR1 MDHEN and CDR2 SYDVKM. Trimming at V came to 5 bases and at J to 7 bases, leaving 8 bases not matched to a gene. The CDR3 spans 15 residues.

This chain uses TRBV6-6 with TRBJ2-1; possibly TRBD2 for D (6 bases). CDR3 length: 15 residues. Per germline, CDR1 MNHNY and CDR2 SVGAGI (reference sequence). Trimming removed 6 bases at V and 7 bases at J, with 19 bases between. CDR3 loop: CASRGTAGRTNEQFF. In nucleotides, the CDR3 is TGTGCCAGCAGGGGGACGGCGGGACGGACGAATGAGCAGTTCTTC.

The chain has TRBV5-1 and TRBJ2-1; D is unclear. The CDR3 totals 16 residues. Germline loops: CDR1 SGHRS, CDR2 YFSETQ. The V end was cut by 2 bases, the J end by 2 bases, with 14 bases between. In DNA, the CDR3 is TGCGCCAGCAGCTTCCGAGGAGCCACTCCCTACAATGAGCAGTTCTTC. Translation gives CASSFRGATPYNEQFF.

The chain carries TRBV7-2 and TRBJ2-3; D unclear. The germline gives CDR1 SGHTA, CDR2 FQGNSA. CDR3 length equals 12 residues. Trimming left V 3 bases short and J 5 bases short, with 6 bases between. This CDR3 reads CASSFFLDTQYF. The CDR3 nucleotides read TGTGCCAGCAGCTTCTTCTTAGATACGCAGTATTTT.

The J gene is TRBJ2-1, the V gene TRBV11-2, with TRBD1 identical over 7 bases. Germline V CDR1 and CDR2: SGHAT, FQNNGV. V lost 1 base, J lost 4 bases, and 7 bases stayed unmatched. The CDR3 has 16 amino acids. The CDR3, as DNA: TGTGCCAGCAGCTTAGGGGCCGGGACAGCGTACAATGAGCAGTTCTTC. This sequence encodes CASSLGAGTAYNEQFF.

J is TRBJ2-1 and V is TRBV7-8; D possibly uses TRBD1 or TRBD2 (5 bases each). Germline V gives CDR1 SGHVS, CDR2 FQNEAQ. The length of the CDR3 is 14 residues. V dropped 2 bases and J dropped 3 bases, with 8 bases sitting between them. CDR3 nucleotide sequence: TGTGCCAGCAGCTTAAGGGACGGCTACAATGAGCAGTTCTTC. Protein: CASSLRDGYNEQFF.

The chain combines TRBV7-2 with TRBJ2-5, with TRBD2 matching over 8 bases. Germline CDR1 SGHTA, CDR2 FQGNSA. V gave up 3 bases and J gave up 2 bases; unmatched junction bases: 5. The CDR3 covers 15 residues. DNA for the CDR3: TGTGCCAGCAGCTTTAGCGGGACCCTACAAGAGACCCAGTACTTC. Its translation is CASSFSGTLQETQYF.

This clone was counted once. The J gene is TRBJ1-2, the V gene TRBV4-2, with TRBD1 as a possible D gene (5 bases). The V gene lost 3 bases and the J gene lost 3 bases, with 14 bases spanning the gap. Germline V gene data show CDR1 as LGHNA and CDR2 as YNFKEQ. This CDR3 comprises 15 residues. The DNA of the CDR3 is TGTGCCAGCAGCCAGGAGTTGGGGCCTTACTATGGCTACACCTTC. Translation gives CASSQELGPYYGYTF.

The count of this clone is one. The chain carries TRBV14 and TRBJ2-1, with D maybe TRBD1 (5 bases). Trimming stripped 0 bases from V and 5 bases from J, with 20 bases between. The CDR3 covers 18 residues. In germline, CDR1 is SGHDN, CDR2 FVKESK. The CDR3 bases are TGTGCCAGCAGCCAAGATGGGGCGTGGAGTATCCCAAACAATGAGCAGTTCTTC. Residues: CASSQDGAWSIPNNEQFF. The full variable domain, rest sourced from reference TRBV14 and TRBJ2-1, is EAGVTQFPSHSVIEKGQTVTLRCDPISGHDNLYWYRRVMGKEIKFLLHFVKESKQDESGMPNNRFLAERTGGTYSTLKVQPAELEDSGVYFCASSQDGAWSIPNNEQFFGPGTRLTVL.

The CDR3 reads CASSVGRGTYGYTF. The CDR3 DNA sequence: TGTGCCAGCAGCGTCGGACGGGGCACCTATGGCTACACCTTC. The chain joins TRBV13 to TRBJ1-2, with a tentative D call TRBD1 (5 bases). The CDR3 loop spans 14 amino acids. The germline V and J ends were trimmed by 5 bases and 4 bases, with 14 bases remaining between them. Looked up from germline, CDR1 is PRHDT and CDR2 is FYEKMQ (reference sequence).

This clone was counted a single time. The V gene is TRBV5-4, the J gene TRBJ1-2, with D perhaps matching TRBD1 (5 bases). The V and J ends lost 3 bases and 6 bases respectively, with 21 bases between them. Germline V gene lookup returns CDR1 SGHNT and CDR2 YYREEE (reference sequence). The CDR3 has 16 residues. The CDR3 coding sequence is TGTGCCAGCAGCTCGACGTTGGGACCGAATATTAATGGCTACACCTTC. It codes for CASSSTLGPNINGYTF. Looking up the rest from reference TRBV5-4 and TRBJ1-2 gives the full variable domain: ETGVTQSPTHLIKTRGQQVTLRCSSQSGHNTVSWYQQALGQGPQFIFQYYREEENGRGNFPPRFSGLQFPNYSSELNVNALELDDSALYLCASSSTLGPNINGYTFGSGTRLTVV.

CDR3: CAWSVRLAGTGELFF. The CDR3 DNA follows: TGTGCCTGGAGTGTGAGACTAGCGGGGACCGGGGAGCTGTTTTTT. The rearrangement uses TRBV30 and TRBJ2-2; TRBD2 matches 11 bases. This CDR3 is built from 15 residues. CDR1 is GTSNPN and CDR2 is SVGIG in the germline V gene (reference sequence). Trimming at V came to 0 bases and at J to 5 bases, leaving 2 bases not matched to a gene.

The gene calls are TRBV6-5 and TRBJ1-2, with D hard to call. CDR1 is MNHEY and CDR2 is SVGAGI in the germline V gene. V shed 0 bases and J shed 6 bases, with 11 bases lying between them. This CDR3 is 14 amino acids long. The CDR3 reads CASSYSRGVNGYTF. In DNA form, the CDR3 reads TGTGCCAGCAGTTACTCGAGAGGAGTCAATGGCTACACCTTC.

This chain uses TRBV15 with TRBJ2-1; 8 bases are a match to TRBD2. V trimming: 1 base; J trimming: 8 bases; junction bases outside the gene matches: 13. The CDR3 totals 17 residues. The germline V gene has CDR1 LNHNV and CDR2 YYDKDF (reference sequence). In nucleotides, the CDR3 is TGTGCCACCAGCAGAGTCCGAGCGGGAGTTACCCGCCATGAGCAGTTCTTC. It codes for CATSRVRAGVTRHEQFF.

The CDR3 DNA reads as TGTGCCAGCTCACCTTGGGGGGAGATGGCTGAAGCTTTCTTT. It specifies CASSPWGEMAEAFF. The chain joins TRBV18 to TRBJ1-1; D might be TRBD1 (5 bases). Germline values: CDR1 KGHSH, CDR2 LQKENI. This CDR3 region has 14 residues. Trimming took 3 bases from V and 6 from J, leaving 14 bases between them.

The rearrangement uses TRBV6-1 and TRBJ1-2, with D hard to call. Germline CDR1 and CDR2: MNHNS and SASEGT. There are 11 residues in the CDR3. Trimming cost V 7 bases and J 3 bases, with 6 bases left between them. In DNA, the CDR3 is TGTGCCAGCAACCCCGACTATGGCTACACCTTC. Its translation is CASNPDYGYTF.

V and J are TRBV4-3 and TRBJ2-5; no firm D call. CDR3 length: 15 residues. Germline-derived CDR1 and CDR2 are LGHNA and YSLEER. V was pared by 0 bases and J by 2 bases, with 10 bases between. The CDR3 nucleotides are TGCGCCAGCAGCCAAGATCCCTTTAGGCAAGAGACCCAGTACTTC. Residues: CASSQDPFRQETQYF.

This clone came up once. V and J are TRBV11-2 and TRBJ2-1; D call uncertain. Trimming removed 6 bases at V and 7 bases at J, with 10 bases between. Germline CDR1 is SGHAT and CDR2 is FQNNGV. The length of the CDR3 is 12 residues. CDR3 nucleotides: TGTGCCAGCAGTTTGACCTGGAATGAGCAGTTCTTC. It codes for CASSLTWNEQFF.

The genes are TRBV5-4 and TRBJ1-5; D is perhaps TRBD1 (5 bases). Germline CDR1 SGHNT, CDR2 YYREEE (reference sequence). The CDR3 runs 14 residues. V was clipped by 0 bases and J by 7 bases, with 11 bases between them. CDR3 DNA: TGTGCCAGCAGCTTGGGAATTACAGGACAGCCCCAGCATTTT. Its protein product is CASSLGITGQPQHF.

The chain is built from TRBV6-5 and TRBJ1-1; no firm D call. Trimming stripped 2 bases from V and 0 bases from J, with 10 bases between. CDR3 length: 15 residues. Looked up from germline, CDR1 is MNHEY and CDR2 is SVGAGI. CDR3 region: CASSYQALMNTEAFF. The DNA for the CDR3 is TGTGCCAGCAGTTACCAAGCTCTTATGAACACTGAAGCTTTCTTT.

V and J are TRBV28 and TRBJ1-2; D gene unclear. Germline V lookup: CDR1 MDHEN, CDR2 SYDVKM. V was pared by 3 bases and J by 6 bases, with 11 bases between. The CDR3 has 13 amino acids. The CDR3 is CASSLECANGYTF. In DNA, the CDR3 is TGTGCCAGCAGTTTGGAGTGTGCTAATGGCTACACCTTC.

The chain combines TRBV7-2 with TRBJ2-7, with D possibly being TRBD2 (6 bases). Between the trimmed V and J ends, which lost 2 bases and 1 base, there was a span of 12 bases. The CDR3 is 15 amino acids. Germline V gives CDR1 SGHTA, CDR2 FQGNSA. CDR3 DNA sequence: TGTGCCAGCAGCTTAAGGGCGGGACCATCCTACGAGCAGTACTTC. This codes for CASSLRAGPSYEQYF.

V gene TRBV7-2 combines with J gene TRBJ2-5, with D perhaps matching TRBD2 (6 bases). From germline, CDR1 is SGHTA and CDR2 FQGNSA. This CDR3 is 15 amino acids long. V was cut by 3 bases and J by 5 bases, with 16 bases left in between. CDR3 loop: CASSFAGRRAETQYF. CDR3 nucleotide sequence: TGTGCCAGCAGCTTTGCGGGACGTAGAGCGGAGACCCAGTACTTC.